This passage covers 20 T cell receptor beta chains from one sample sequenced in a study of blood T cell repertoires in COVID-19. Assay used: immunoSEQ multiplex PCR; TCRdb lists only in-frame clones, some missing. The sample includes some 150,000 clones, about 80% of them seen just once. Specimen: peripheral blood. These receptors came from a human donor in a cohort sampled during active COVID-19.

The CDR3 region is CASSVEGGGGSTEAFF. The DNA for the CDR3 is TGTGCCAGCAGCGTAGAAGGGGGCGGCGGAAGCACTGAAGCTTTCTTT. This chain links TRBV9 with TRBJ1-1; TRBD1 matches 7 bases. This CDR3 spans 16 amino acids. V trimming: 0 bases; J trimming: 4 bases; junction bases outside the gene matches: 9. The germline CDR1 and CDR2 sequences are SGDLS and YYNGEE.

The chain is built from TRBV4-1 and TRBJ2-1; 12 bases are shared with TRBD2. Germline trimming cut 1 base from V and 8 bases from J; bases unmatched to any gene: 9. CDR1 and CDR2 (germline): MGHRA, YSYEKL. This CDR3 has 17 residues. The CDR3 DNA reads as TGCGCCAGCAGCCAAGGACTAGCGGGGGCCTGGGGGGATGAGCAGTTCTTC. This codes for CASSQGLAGAWGDEQFF.

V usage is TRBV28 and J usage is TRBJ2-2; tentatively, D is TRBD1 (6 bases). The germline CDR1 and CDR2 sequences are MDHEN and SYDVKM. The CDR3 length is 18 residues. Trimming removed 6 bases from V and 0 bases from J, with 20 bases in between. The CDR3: CASRPFVGQLTNTGELFF. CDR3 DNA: TGTGCCAGCAGACCCTTTGTCGGACAGCTGACGAACACCGGGGAGCTGTTTTTT. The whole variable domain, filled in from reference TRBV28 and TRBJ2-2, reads DVKVTQSSRYLVKRTGEKVFLECVQDMDHENMFWYRQDPGLGLRLIYFSYDVKMKEKGDIPEGYSVSREKKERFSLILESASTNQTSMYLCASRPFVGQLTNTGELFFGEGSRLTVL.

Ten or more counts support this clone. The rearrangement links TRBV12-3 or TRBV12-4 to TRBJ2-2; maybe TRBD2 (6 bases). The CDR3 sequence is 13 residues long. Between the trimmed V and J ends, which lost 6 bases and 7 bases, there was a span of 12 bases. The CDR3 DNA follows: TGTGCCAGCAGCCCGACGGGGGACGGGGAGCTGTTTTTT. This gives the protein CASSPTGDGELFF.

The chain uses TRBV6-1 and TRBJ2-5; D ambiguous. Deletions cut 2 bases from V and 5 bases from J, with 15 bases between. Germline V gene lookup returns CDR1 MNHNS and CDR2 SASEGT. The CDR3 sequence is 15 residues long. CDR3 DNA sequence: TGTGCCAGCAGTGAACCGGCCATGGGCGTCGAGACCCAGTACTTC. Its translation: CASSEPAMGVETQYF.

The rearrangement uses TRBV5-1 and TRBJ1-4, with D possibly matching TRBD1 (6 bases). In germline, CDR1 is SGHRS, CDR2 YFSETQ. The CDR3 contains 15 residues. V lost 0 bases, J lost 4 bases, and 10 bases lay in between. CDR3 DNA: TGCGCCAGCAGCTTGGAGGGACAAAGTAATGAAAAACTGTTTTTT. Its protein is CASSLEGQSNEKLFF. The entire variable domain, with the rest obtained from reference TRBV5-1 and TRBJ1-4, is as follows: KAGVTQTPRYLIKTRGQQVTLSCSPISGHRSVSWYQQTPGQGLQFLFEYFSETQRNKGNFPGRFSGRQFSNSRSEMNVSTLELGDSALYLCASSLEGQSNEKLFFGSGTQLSVL.

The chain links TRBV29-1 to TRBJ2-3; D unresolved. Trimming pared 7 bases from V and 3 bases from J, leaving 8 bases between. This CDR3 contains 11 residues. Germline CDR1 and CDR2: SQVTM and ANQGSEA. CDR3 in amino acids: CSGSTTDTQYF. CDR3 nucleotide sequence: TGCAGCGGGAGCACGACAGATACGCAGTATTTT.

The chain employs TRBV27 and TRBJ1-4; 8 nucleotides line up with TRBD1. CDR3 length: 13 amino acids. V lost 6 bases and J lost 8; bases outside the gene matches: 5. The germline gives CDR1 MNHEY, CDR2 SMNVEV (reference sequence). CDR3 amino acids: CASSGQGGEKLFF. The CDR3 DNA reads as TGTGCCAGCAGCGGACAGGGCGGGGAAAAACTGTTTTTT. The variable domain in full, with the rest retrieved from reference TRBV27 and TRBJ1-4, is EAQVTQNPRYLITVTGKKLTVTCSQNMNHEYMSWYRQDPGLGLRQIYYSMNVEVTDKGDVPEGYKVSRKEKRNFPLILESPSPNQTSLYFCASSGQGGEKLFFGSGTQLSVL.

CDR3 sequence reads: CASRPGQGAAQPQHF. DNA for the CDR3: TGTGCCAGCAGGCCGGGACAGGGGGCGGCTCAGCCCCAGCATTTT. The J gene is TRBJ1-5, the V gene TRBV28; 12 bases line up with TRBD1. CDR3 size: 15 residues. Germline CDR1 MDHEN, CDR2 SYDVKM. Germline trimming cut 6 bases from V and 6 bases from J; bases unmatched to any gene: 6.

The CDR3: CATSDSPGQGSGNTIYF. CDR3 coding DNA: TGTGCCACCAGTGATTCACCAGGACAGGGCTCTGGAAACACCATATATTTT. The chain is built from TRBV24-1 and TRBJ1-3; 8 positions match TRBD1. J lost 0 bases, V lost 2 bases, and 5 bases had no gene match. The CDR3 covers 17 residues. CDR1 is KGHDR and CDR2 is SFDVKD in the germline V gene.

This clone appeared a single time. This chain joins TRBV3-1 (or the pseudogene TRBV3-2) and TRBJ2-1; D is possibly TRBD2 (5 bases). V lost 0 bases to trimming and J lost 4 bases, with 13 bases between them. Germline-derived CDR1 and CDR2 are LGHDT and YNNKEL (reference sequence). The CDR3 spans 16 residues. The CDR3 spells CASSQEKRVGYNEQFF. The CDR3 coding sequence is TGTGCCAGCAGCCAAGAGAAGAGGGTGGGGTACAATGAGCAGTTCTTC.

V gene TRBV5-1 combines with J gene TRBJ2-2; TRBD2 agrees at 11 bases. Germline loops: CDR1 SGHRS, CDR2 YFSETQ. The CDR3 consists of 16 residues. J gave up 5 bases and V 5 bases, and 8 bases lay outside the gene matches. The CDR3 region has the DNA TGCGCCAGCAGTGCAACTAGCGGGGGTGATACCGGGGAGCTGTTTTTT. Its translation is CASSATSGGDTGELFF.

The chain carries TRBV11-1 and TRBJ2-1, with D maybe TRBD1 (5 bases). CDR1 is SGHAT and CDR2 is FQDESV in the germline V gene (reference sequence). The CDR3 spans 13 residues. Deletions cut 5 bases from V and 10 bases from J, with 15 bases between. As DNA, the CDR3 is TGTGCCAGCAGCGTTGGTCAGGGTTGGGAGCAGTTCTTC. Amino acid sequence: CASSVGQGWEQFF. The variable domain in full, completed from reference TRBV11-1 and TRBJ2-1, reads EAEVAQSPRYKITEKSQAVAFWCDPISGHATLYWYRQILGQGPELLVQFQDESVVDDSQLPKDRFSAERLKGVDSTLKIQPAELGDSAMYLCASSVGQGWEQFFGPGTRLTVL.

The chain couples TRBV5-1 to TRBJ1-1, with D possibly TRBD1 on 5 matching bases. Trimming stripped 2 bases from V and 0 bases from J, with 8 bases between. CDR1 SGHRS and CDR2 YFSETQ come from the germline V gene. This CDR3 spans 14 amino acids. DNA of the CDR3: TGCGCCAGCAGCTTTGGACATATGAACACTGAAGCTTTCTTT. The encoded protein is CASSFGHMNTEAFF.

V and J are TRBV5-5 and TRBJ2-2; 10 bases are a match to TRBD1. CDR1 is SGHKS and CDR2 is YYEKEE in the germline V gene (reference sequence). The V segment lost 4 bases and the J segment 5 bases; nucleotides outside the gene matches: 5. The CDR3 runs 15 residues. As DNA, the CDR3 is TGTGCCAGCAGCCCCGGGACAGGGGAAACCGGGGAGCTGTTTTTT. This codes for CASSPGTGETGELFF.

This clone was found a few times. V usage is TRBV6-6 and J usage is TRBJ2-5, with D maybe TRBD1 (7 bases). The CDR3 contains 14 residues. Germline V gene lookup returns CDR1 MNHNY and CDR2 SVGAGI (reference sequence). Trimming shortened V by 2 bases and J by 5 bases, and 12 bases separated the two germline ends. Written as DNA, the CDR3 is TGTGCCAGCAGTTACAGCAGGGGGGCGGAGACCCAGTACTTC. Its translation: CASSYSRGAETQYF.

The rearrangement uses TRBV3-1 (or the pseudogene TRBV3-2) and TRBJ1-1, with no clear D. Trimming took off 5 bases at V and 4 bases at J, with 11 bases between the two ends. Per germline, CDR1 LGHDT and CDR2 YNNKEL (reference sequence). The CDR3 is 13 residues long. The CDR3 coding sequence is TGTGCCAGCAGCGACCGGGTGGGCACTGAAGCTTTCTTT. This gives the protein CASSDRVGTEAFF.

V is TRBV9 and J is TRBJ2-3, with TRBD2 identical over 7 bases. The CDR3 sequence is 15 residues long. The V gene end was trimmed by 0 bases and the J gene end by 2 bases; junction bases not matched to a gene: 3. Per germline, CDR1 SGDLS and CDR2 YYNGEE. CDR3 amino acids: CASSVVAGYTDTQYF. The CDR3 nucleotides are TGTGCCAGCAGCGTAGTAGCGGGTTACACAGATACGCAGTATTTT.

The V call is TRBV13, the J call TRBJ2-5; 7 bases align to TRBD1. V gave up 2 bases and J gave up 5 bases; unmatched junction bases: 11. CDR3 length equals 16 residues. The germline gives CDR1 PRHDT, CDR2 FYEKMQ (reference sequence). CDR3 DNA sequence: TGTGCCAGCAGCTTACTCGGACAGGCGGCGAGGGAGACCCAGTACTTC. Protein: CASSLLGQAARETQYF.

In nucleotides, the CDR3 is TGTGCCAGCTCCCACCGACAGTACGAGCAGTACTTC. This translates into CASSHRQYEQYF. The chain carries TRBV2 and TRBJ2-7; a possible D gene is TRBD1 (5 bases). CDR3 length: 12 amino acids. CDR1 and CDR2 (germline): SNHLY, FYNNEI. V shed 8 bases and J shed 4 bases, with 12 bases lying between them.